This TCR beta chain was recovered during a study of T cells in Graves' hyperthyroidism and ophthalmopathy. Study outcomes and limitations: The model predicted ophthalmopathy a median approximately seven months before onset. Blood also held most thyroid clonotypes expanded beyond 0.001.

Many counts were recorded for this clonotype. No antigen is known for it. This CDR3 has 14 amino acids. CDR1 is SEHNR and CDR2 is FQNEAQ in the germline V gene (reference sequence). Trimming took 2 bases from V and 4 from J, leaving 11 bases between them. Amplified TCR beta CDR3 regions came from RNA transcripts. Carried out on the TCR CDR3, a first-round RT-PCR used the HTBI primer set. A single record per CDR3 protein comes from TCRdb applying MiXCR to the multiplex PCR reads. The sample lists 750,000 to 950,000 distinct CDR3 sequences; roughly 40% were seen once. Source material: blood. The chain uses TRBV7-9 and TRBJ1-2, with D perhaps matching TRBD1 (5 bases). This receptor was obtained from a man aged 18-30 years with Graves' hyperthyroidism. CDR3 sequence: CASSLLGGFYGYTF. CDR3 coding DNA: TGTGCCAGCAGCTTACTGGGGGGGTTCTATGGCTACACCTTC.